A selection of T cell receptor beta chains follows, all from one sample in a study of blood T cell repertoires in COVID-19. The method was immunoSEQ multiplex PCR; TCRdb's version includes in-frame clones alone and lacks a portion of them. The sample includes roughly 38,000 clones, about nine tenths of them seen just once. Sequencing used peripheral blood. These receptors were taken from a man between 65 and 85 years old with acute or convalescent COVID-19. The CDR3 runs from the conserved cysteine through the conserved F or W. D genes are given only for firm matches. The size of a clone is reported for some rows only, either as once, few or many, or as a class for expanded clones.

abundance | j_gene | v_gene | d_gene | len | CDR3aa | CDR3nt
- | TRBJ2-2 | TRBV5-1 | TRBD1 | 15 | CASSLEGQGTGELFF | TGCGCCAGCAGCTTAGAGGGACAGGGCACCGGGGAGCTGTTTTTT
once | TRBJ2-5 | TRBV6-1 | - | 14 | CASSEAKGEETQYF | TGTGCCAGCAGTGAAGCAAAGGGGGAAGAGACCCAGTACTTC
- | TRBJ1-3 | TRBV7-9 | - | 16 | CASSSPFTGITDTIYF | TGTGCCAGCAGCTCCCCCTTTACAGGGATAACTGACACCATATATTTT
- | TRBJ2-1 | TRBV6-2/TRBV6-3 | - | 12 | CASSYTRDEQFF | TGTGCCAGCAGTTATACGAGGGATGAGCAGTTCTTC
- | TRBJ1-5 | TRBV6-5 | - | 14 | CASSFLYSNQPQHF | TGTGCCAGCAGTTTCCTTTATAGCAATCAGCCCCAGCATTTT
- | TRBJ2-1 | TRBV11-1 | - | 15 | CATQEGQMSYNEQFF | TGTGCCACCCAGGAGGGACAGATGTCCTACAATGAGCAGTTCTTC
- | TRBJ2-3 | TRBV29-1 | - | 14 | CSVERQASADTQYF | TGCAGCGTTGAAAGACAGGCTTCGGCGGATACGCAGTATTTT
- | TRBJ1-4 | TRBV5-4 | - | 16 | CASSHYSDRFNEKLFF | TGTGCCAGCAGCCATTACTCGGACAGATTTAATGAAAAACTGTTTTTT
medium-sized | TRBJ2-1 | TRBV20-1 | TRBD2 | 12 | CSASKREDEQFF | TGCAGTGCTAGTAAGCGGGAGGATGAGCAGTTCTTC
- | TRBJ2-7 | TRBV7-3 | TRBD1 | 15 | CASSLVPGTAYEQYF | TGTGCCAGCAGCCTAGTCCCCGGGACAGCGTACGAGCAGTACTTC
- | TRBJ2-3 | TRBV25-1 | - | 13 | CASSGTGGGTQYF | TGTGCCAGCAGCGGGACCGGGGGAGGTACGCAGTATTTT
- | TRBJ2-2 | TRBV6-6 | TRBD2 | 14 | CASSSTTSGRELFF | TGTGCCAGCAGTTCGACGACTAGCGGAAGGGAGCTGTTTTTT
- | TRBJ2-5 | TRBV11-2 | TRBD2 | 15 | CASSLGLAAPETQYF | TGTGCCAGCAGCTTGGGACTAGCGGCCCCAGAGACCCAGTACTTC
few | TRBJ2-2 | TRBV11-3 | - | 15 | CASSLQGTNTGELFF | TGTGCCAGCAGCTTACAGGGAACGAACACCGGGGAGCTGTTTTTT
- | TRBJ2-3 | TRBV7-3 | - | 15 | CASSPMGSFTDTQYF | TGTGCCAGCAGCCCTATGGGCAGTTTCACAGATACGCAGTATTTT
- | TRBJ2-1 | TRBV7-3 | TRBD2 | 15 | CASSSSSGRAVEQFF | TGTGCCAGCAGTTCGTCTAGCGGGAGGGCCGTTGAGCAGTTCTTC
- | TRBJ1-1 | TRBV2 | TRBD1 | 15 | CASSPRTGGATEAFF | TGTGCCAGCAGTCCCCGGACAGGGGGGGCCACTGAAGCTTTCTTT
- | TRBJ2-1 | TRBV4-3 | - | 16 | CASSQITGTTYNEQFF | TGCGCCAGCAGCCAGATCACAGGGACTACCTACAATGAGCAGTTCTTC
- | TRBJ1-1 | TRBV2 | TRBD1 | 15 | CASESRQGVGTEAFF | TGTGCCAGCGAGTCGAGACAGGGAGTAGGCACTGAAGCTTTCTTT
- | TRBJ2-1 | TRBV6-5 | - | 14 | CASRTGSPYNEQFF | TGTGCCAGCAGGACAGGCTCTCCCTACAATGAGCAGTTCTTC
- | TRBJ2-3 | TRBV4-3 | - | 14 | CASSQDAERDTQYF | TGCGCCAGCAGCCAAGATGCCGAACGGGATACGCAGTATTTT
- | TRBJ2-1 | TRBV7-2 | TRBD1 | 14 | CASSHGQGGDEQFF | TGTGCCAGCAGCCACGGACAGGGTGGCGATGAGCAGTTCTTC
- | TRBJ2-1 | TRBV6-2/TRBV6-3 | TRBD2 | 12 | CASSFTGGEQFF | TGTGCCAGCAGTTTCACGGGGGGTGAGCAGTTCTTC
once | TRBJ2-5 | TRBV29-1 | TRBD1 | 12 | CSGGQGQETQYF | TGCAGCGGTGGACAGGGACAAGAGACCCAGTACTTC